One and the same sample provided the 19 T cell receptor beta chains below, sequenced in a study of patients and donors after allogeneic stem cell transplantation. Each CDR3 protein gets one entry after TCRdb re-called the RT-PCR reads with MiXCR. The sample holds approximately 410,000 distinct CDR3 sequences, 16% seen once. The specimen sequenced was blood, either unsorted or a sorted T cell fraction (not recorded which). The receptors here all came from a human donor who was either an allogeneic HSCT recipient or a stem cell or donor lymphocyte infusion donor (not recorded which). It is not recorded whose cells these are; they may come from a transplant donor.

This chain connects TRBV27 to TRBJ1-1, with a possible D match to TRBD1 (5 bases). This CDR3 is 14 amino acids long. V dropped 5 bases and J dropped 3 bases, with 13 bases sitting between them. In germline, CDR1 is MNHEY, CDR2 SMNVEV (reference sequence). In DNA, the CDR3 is TGTGCCAGCAGTCTGGGGCCTTCATACACTGAAGCTTTCTTT. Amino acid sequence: CASSLGPSYTEAFF.

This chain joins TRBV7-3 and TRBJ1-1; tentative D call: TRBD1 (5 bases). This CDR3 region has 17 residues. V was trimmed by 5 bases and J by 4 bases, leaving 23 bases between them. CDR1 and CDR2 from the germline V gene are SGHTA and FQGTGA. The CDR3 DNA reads TGTGCCAGCAGCCCCCAACCCCCATCCATAAGGGGCACTGAAGCTTTCTTT. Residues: CASSPQPPSIRGTEAFF.

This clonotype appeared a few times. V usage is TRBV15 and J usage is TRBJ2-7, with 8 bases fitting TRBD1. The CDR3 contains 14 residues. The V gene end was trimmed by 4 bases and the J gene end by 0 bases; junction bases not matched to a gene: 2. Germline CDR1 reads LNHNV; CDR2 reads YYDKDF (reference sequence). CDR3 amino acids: CATSTTGASYEQYF. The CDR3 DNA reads TGTGCCACCAGCACGACAGGGGCCTCCTACGAGCAGTACTTC.

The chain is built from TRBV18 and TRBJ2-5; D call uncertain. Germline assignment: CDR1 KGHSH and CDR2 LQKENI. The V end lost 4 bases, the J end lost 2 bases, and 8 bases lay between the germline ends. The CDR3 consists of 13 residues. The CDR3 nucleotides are TGTGCCAGCTCACGAGGCCGGCAAGAGACCCAGTACTTC. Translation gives CASSRGRQETQYF.

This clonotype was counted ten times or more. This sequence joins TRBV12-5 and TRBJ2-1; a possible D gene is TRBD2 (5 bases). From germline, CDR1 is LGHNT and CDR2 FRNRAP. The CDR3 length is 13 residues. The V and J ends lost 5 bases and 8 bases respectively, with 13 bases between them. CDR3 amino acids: CASGPTGVHEQFF. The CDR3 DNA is TGTGCTAGTGGTCCCACCGGGGTACATGAGCAGTTCTTC. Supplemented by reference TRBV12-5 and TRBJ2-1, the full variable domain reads DARVTQTPRHKVTEMGQEVTMRCQPILGHNTVFWYRQTMMQGLELLAYFRNRAPLDDSGMPKDRFSAEMPDATLATLKIQPSEPRDSAVYFCASGPTGVHEQFFGPGTRLTVL.

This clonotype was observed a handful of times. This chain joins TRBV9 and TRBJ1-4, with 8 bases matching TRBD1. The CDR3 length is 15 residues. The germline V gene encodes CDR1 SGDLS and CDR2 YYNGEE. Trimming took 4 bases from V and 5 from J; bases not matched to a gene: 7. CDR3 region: CASSSEGQVNEKLFF. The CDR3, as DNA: TGTGCCAGCAGCTCCGAGGGACAGGTCAATGAAAAACTGTTTTTT.

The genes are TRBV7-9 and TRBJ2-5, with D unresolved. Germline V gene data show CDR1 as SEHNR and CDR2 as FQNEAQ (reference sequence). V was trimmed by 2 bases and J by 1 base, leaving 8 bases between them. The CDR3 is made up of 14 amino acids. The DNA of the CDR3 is TGTGCCAGCAGCTTATCCCACAGCCAAGAGACCCAGTACTTC. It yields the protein CASSLSHSQETQYF.

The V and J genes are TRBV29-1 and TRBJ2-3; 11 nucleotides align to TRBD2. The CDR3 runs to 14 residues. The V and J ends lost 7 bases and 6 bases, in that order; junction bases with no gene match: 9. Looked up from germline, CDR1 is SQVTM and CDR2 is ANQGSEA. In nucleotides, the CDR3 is TGCAGCGCCGGTACCAGACTAGCGGGGGATACGCAGTATTTT. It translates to CSAGTRLAGDTQYF.

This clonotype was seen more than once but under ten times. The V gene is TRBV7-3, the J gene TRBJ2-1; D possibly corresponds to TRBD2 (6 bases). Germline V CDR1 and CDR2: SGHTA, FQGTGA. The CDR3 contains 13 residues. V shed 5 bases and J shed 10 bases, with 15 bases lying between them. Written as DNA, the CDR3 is TGTGCCAGCAGCAGTGGGACTCGTTGGGAGCAGTTCTTC. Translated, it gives CASSSGTRWEQFF.

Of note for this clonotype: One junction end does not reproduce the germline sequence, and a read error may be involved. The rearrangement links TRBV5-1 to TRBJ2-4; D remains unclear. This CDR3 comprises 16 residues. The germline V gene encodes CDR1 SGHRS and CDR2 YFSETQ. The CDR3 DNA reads TGCGCCAGCAGCGGTGGGCCAGGAGAAGCCAAAAACATTCGGTACTTC. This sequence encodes CASSGGPGEAKNIRYF. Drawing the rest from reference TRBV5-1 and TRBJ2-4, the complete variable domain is KAGVTQTPRYLIKTRGQQVTLSCSPISGHRSVSWYQQTPGQGLQFLFEYFSETQRNKGNFPGRFSGRQFSNSRSEMNVSTLELGDSALYLCASSGGPGEAKNIRYFGAGTRLSVL.

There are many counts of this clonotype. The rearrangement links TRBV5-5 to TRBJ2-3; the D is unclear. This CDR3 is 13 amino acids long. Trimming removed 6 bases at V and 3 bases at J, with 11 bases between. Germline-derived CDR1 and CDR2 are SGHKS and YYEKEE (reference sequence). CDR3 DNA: TGTGCCAGCATTCTTAGGCCAACAGATACGCAGTATTTT. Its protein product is CASILRPTDTQYF.

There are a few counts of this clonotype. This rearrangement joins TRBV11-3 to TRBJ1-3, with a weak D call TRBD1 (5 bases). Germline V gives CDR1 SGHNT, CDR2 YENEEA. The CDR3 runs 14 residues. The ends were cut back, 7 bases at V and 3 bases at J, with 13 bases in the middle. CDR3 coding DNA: TGTGCCAGCAACTCAGGGAAGGATGGAAACACCATATATTTT. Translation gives CASNSGKDGNTIYF.

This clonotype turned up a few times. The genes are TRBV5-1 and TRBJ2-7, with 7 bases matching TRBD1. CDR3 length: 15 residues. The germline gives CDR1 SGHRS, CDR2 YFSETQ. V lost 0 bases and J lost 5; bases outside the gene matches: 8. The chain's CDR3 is CASSLALPGTDEQYF. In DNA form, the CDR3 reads TGCGCCAGCAGCTTGGCCTTACCCGGGACAGACGAGCAGTACTTC.

CDR3 bases: TGCGCCAGCAGGAAAGAGCTAGGGGGCACAGATACGCAGTATTTT. Protein product: CASRKELGGTDTQYF. The chain joins TRBV5-1 to TRBJ2-3, with a possible D match to TRBD1 (5 bases). V was clipped by 5 bases and J by 1 base, with 14 bases between them. This CDR3 contains 15 residues. Per the germline V gene, CDR1 is SGHRS and CDR2 is YFSETQ.

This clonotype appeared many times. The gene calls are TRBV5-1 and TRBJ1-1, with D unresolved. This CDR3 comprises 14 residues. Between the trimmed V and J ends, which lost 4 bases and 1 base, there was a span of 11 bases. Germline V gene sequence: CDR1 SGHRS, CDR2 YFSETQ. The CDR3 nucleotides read TGCGCCAGCAGCCTGATAATGGAGAACACTGAAGCTTTCTTT. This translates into CASSLIMENTEAFF.

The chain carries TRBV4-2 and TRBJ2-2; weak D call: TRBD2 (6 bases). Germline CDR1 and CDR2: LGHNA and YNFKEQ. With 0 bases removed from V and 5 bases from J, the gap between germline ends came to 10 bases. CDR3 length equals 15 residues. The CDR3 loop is CASSQEGLTTGELFF. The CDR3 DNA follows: TGTGCCAGCAGCCAAGAAGGACTAACAACCGGGGAGCTGTTTTTT.

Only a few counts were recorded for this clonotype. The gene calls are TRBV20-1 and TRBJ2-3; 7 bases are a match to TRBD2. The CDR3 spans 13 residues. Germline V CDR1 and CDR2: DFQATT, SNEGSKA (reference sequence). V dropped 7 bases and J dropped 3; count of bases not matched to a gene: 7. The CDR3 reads CSVMPGGTDTQYF. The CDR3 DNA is TGCAGTGTCATGCCCGGGGGGACAGATACGCAGTATTTT.

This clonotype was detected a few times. The CDR3 loop is CASSLETGANTGELFF. The DNA for the CDR3 is TGTGCCAGCAGCTTAGAGACAGGGGCGAACACCGGGGAGCTGTTTTTT. The chain links TRBV7-9 to TRBJ2-2; 8 positions match TRBD1. V gave up 1 base and J gave up 0 bases; unmatched junction bases: 1. CDR3 length equals 16 residues. Germline assignment: CDR1 SEHNR and CDR2 FQNEAQ (reference sequence).

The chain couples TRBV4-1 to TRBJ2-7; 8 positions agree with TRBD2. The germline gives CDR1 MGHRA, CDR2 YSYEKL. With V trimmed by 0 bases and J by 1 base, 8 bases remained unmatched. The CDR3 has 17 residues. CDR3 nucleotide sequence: TGCGCCAGCAGCCAAGAAACCCTTGGGACTAGGTCCTACGAGCAGTACTTC. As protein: CASSQETLGTRSYEQYF.